These 9 T cell receptor beta chains were sequenced from one sample in a study of cytomegalovirus exposure and HLA in healthy donors. The table came from immunoSEQ multiplex PCR; TCRdb's copy has only in-frame clones and leaves some out. The sample lists roughly 250,000 clones; around 91% were seen once. Specimen: PBMCs. Every receptor here comes from a woman in her late teens or twenties in good health and CMV-seronegative.

The sample holds one count of this clone. The chain recombines TRBV28 with TRBJ2-3; D is unclear. The germline gives CDR1 MDHEN, CDR2 SYDVKM. The V gene lost 6 bases and the J gene lost 3 bases, with 10 bases spanning the gap. The CDR3 extends over 13 amino acids. Here the CDR3 DNA reads TGTGCCAGCAGGGGCCCCTTGACAGATACGCAGTATTTT. Its protein product is CASRGPLTDTQYF.

The CDR3 region has the DNA TGTGCCAGCAGATCATCGCCGGGACAGGGTGACTATGGCTACACCTTC. This encodes CASRSSPGQGDYGYTF. J is TRBJ1-2 and V is TRBV28, with 9 bases that match TRBD1. With 6 bases clipped from V and 3 bases from J, the junction kept 11 bases outside the gene matches. This CDR3 has 16 residues. Germline lookup yields CDR1 MDHEN and CDR2 SYDVKM.

The rearrangement uses TRBV6-5 and TRBJ2-7, with 9 bases fitting TRBD2. J lost 6 bases, V lost 5 bases, and 5 bases had no gene match. CDR3 length equals 13 residues. The V gene's germline CDR1 is MNHEY and CDR2 SVGAGI. The CDR3 here is CASSDTLAGEQYF. The CDR3 nucleotides are TGTGCCAGCAGTGATACACTAGCGGGCGAGCAGTACTTC.

This chain joins TRBV4-2 and TRBJ1-2, with 10 bases that match TRBD1. CDR3 length equals 18 residues. Looked up from germline, CDR1 is LGHNA and CDR2 is YNFKEQ. Unmatched junction bases numbered 11, after V lost 0 bases and J lost 4 bases. The CDR3 DNA follows: TGTGCCAGCAGCCAAGATGGGGGACAGGGGACCGAGGGCTATGGCTACACCTTC. The encoded protein is CASSQDGGQGTEGYGYTF.

The chain couples TRBV5-8 to TRBJ2-7, with D possibly TRBD2 on 6 matching bases. Deletions cut 1 base from V and 2 bases from J, with 10 bases between. This CDR3 has 14 amino acids. The germline gives CDR1 SGHTS, CDR2 YDEGEE. The CDR3 nucleotides are TGTGCCAGCAGCTTGTCGGAGGGGACCTACGAGCAGTACGTC. It codes for CASSLSEGTYEQYV.

J is TRBJ1-4 and V is TRBV11-2; possibly TRBD1 for D (5 bases). With 4 bases removed from V and 8 bases from J, the gap between germline ends came to 17 bases. Germline assignment: CDR1 SGHAT and CDR2 FQNNGV. CDR3 length equals 15 residues. The CDR3 region has the DNA TGTGCCAGCAGCTCTCCGGGACTGAGGGGCGAAAAACTGTTTTTT. The encoded protein is CASSSPGLRGEKLFF.

The J gene is TRBJ1-2, the V gene TRBV7-8, with D possibly matching TRBD1 (5 bases). The length of the CDR3 is 16 residues. Trimming cost V 0 bases and J 1 base, with 12 bases left between them. Germline-derived CDR1 and CDR2 are SGHVS and FQNEAQ. The CDR3 DNA follows: TGTGCCAGCAGCTTAGCCCCTGGGGCTTTTAACTATGGCTACACCTTC. Translating it yields CASSLAPGAFNYGYTF.

Comments on this clone: Other nucleotide sequences from this sample produce the same CDR3. The gene calls are TRBV5-1 and TRBJ1-1; 12 positions match TRBD1. This CDR3 contains 14 residues. Per the germline V gene, CDR1 is SGHRS and CDR2 is YFSETQ. Germline trimming cut 4 bases from V and 4 bases from J; bases unmatched to any gene: 2. The CDR3 nucleotides read TGCGCCAGCAGCCTGGGACAGGGGGCCACTGAAGCTTTCTTT. Translated, it gives CASSLGQGATEAFF. Full variable domain (outside the CDR3, taken from reference TRBV5-1 and TRBJ1-1): KAGVTQTPRYLIKTRGQQVTLSCSPISGHRSVSWYQQTPGQGLQFLFEYFSETQRNKGNFPGRFSGRQFSNSRSEMNVSTLELGDSALYLCASSLGQGATEAFFGQGTRLTVV.

A few counts support this clone. This chain links TRBV7-2 with TRBJ1-5; D is possibly TRBD1 (5 bases). CDR1 is SGHTA and CDR2 is FQGNSA in the germline V gene. CDR3 length: 13 residues. Trimming removed 6 bases at V and 0 bases at J, with 6 bases between. This CDR3 is CASRGGSNQPQHF. CDR3 sequence (DNA): TGTGCCAGCAGGGGGGGTAGCAATCAGCCCCAGCATTTT.